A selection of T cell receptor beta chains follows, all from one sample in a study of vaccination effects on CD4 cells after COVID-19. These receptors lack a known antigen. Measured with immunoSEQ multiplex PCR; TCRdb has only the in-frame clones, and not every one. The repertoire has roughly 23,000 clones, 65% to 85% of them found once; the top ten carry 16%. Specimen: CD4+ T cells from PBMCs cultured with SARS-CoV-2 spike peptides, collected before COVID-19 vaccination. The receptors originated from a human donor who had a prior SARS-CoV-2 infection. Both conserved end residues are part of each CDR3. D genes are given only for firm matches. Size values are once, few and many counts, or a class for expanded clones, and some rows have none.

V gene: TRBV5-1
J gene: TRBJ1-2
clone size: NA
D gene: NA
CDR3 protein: CASSLAANYGYTF
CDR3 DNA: TGCGCCAGCAGCTTGGCAGCTAACTATGGCTACACCTTC

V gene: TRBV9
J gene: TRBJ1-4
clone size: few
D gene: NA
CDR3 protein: CASSSTRDARGKLFF
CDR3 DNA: TGTGCCAGCAGCTCTACGAGGGATGCAAGGGGAAAACTGTTTTTT

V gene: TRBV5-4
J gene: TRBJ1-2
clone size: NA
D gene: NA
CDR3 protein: CASSRPNPGSYGYTF
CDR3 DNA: TGTGCCAGCAGCCGGCCAAACCCCGGCAGCTATGGCTACACCTTC

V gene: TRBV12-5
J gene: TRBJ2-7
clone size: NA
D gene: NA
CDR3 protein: CASGLTGTYEQYF
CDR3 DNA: TGTGCTAGTGGTTTGACAGGGACCTACGAGCAGTACTTC

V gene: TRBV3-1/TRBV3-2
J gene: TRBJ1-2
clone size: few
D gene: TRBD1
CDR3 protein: CASSPGQKNYGYTF
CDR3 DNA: TGTGCCAGCAGCCCGGGACAGAAGAACTATGGCTACACCTTC

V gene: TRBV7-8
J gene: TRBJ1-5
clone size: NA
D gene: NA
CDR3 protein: CASSPRIGDRYSNQPQHF
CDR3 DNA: TGTGCCAGCAGCCCTAGGATAGGGGATAGGTATAGCAATCAGCCCCAGCATTTT

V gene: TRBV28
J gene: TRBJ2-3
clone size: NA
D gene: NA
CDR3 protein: CASSLRQGTDTQYF
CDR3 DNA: TGTGCCAGCAGTTTACGCCAGGGAACAGATACGCAGTATTTT

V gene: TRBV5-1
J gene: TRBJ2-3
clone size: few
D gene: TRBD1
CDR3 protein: CASSIGQGAYSSTDTQYF
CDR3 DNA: TGCGCCAGCAGCATCGGACAGGGGGCGTATTCTAGCACAGATACGCAGTATTTT

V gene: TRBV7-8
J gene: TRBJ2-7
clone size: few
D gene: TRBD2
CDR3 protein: CASSSRRLAGSEQYF
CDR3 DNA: TGTGCCAGCAGCTCCCGGCGACTAGCGGGGAGCGAGCAGTACTTC

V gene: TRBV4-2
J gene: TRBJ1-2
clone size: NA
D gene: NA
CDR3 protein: CASSRLGGQGVYGYTF
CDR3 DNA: TGTGCCAGCAGCCGCCTCGGCGGGCAGGGAGTATATGGCTACACCTTC

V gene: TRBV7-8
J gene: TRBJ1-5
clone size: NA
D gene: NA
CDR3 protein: CASSLTTPQPQHF
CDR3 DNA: TGTGCCAGCAGCTTGACCACCCCTCAGCCCCAGCATTTT

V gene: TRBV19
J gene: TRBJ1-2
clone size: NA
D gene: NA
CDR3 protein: CASSIWGIDGYTF
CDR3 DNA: TGTGCCAGTAGTATATGGGGGATCGATGGCTACACCTTC

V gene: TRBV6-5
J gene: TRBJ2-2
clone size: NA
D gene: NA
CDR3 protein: CASIPTSITGELFF
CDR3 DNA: TGTGCCAGCATCCCAACTAGCATAACCGGGGAGCTGTTTTTT

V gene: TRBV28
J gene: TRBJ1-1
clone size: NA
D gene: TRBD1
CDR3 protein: CASSFLGQGLSWGTEAFF
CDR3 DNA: TGTGCCAGCAGTTTTTTGGGACAGGGGCTCTCTTGGGGCACTGAAGCTTTCTTT

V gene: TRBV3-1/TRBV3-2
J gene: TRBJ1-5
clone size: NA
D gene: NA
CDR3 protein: CASSDGGGPQHF
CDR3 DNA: TGTGCCAGCAGCGACGGTGGAGGGCCCCAGCATTTT

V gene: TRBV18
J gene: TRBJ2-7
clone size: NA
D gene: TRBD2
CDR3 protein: CASSPTSGDHEQYF
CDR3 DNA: TGTGCCAGCTCACCGACTAGCGGGGACCACGAGCAGTACTTC

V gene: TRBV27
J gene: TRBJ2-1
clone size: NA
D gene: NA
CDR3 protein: CASSRGSSYNEQFF
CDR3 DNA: TGTGCCAGCAGTCGGGGTAGCTCCTACAATGAGCAGTTCTTC

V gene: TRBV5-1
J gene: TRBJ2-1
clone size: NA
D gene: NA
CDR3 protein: CASSLYGSSYNEQFF
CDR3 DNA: TGCGCCAGCAGCTTGTACGGGAGCTCCTACAATGAGCAGTTCTTC

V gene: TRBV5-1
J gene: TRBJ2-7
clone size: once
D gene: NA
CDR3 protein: CASSLGAETYEQYF
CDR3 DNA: TGCGCCAGCAGCTTGGGGGCGGAGACCTACGAGCAGTACTTC

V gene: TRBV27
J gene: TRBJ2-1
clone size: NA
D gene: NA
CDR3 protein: CASTLGRASGSSYNEQFF
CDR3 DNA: TGTGCCAGCACCTTGGGCCGCGCGTCCGGGAGCTCCTACAATGAGCAGTTCTTC

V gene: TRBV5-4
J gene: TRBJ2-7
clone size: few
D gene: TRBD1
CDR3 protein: CASSRDRETYEQYF
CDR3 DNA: TGTGCCAGCAGCCGGGACAGGGAAACCTACGAGCAGTACTTC

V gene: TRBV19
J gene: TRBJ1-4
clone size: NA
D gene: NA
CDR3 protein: CASGWGAEEKLFF
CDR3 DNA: TGTGCCAGTGGCTGGGGGGCAGAGGAAAAACTGTTTTTT

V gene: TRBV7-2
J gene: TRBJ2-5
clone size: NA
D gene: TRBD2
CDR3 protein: CASKPKGLAGGLWETQYF
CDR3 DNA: TGTGCCAGCAAACCCAAAGGACTAGCGGGGGGGCTCTGGGAGACCCAGTACTTC

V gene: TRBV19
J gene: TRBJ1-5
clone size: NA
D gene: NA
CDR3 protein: CASSILGTRGGRRNQPQHF
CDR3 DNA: TGTGCCAGTAGTATTCTGGGGACAAGAGGGGGTCGAAGGAATCAGCCCCAGCATTTT

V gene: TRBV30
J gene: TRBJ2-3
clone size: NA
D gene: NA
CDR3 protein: CAWSDGADTDTQYF
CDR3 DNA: TGTGCCTGGAGTGATGGGGCGGACACAGATACGCAGTATTTT

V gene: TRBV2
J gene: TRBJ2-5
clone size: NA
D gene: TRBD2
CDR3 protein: CASSGLASETQYF
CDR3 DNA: TGTGCCAGCAGCGGACTAGCGTCTGAGACCCAGTACTTC

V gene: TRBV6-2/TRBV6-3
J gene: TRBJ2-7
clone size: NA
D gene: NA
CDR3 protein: CASSYPAGGQPYEQYF
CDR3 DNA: TGTGCCAGCAGTTACCCCGCCGGGGGCCAACCGTACGAGCAGTACTTC

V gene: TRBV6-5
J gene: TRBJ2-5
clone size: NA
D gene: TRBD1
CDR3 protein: CASSHRDSQETQYF
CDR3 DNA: TGTGCCAGCAGTCACCGGGACAGCCAAGAGACCCAGTACTTC

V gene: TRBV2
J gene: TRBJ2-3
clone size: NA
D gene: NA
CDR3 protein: CASGVRLVGTDTQYF
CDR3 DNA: TGTGCCAGCGGGGTTAGACTAGTAGGCACAGATACGCAGTATTTT

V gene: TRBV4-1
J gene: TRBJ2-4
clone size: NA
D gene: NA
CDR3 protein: CASSQGGRGRLAKNIQYF
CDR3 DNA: TGCGCCAGCAGCCAAGGCGGACGGGGACGACTAGCCAAAAACATTCAGTACTTC

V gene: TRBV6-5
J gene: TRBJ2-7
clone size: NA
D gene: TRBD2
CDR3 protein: CASRQSLAVSYEQYF
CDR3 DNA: TGTGCCAGCAGGCAAAGCCTAGCGGTCTCCTACGAGCAGTACTTC